This entry concerns a single T cell receptor (beta chain). CDR3 size: 14 residues. Trimming took 6 bases from V and 3 from J, leaving 9 bases between them. The V gene's germline CDR1 is SGHTA and CDR2 FQGNSA. How the authors handled the data: How many nucleated cells were present was estimated from reference gene primer amplification. TCRdb's table, derived via immunoSEQ multiplex PCR, lists solely in-frame clones and lacks some. V, J and clone size are those of that table, while D and trimming were read from the DNA. The sample has 130,000 to 150,000 clones; nearly 90% are singletons. This specimen comes from a study of blood T cell repertoires in COVID-19. Whole-study context: COVID-19 samples from acute and convalescent phases originated in the United States, Italy and Spain. Nucleic acid was either cDNA or gDNA, and it came from T cells, B-cell-depleted T cells, or PBMCs.

The J gene is TRBJ1-6, the V gene TRBV7-2, with a weak D call TRBD1 (5 bases). Sequenced: peripheral blood. This receptor was taken from a man between 65 and 85 years old with acute or convalescent COVID-19. The CDR3 DNA is TGTGCCAGCAGTCCGCAGGGCTATAATTCACCCCTCCACTTT. Amino acid sequence: CASSPQGYNSPLHF.